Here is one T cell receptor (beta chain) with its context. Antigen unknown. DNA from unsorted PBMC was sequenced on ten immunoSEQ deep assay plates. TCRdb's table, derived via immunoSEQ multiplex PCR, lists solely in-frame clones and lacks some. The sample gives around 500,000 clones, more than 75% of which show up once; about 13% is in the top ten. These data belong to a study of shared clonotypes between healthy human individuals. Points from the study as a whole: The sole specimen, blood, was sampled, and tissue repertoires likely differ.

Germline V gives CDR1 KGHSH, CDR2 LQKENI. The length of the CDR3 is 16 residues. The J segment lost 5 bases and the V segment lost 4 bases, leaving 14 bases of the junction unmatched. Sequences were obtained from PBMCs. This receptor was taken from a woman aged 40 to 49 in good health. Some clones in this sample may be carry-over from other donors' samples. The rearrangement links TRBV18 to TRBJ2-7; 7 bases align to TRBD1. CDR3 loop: CASSLLTGMKINEQYF. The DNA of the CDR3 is TGTGCCAGCTCACTCCTGACAGGGATGAAGATTAACGAGCAGTACTTC.